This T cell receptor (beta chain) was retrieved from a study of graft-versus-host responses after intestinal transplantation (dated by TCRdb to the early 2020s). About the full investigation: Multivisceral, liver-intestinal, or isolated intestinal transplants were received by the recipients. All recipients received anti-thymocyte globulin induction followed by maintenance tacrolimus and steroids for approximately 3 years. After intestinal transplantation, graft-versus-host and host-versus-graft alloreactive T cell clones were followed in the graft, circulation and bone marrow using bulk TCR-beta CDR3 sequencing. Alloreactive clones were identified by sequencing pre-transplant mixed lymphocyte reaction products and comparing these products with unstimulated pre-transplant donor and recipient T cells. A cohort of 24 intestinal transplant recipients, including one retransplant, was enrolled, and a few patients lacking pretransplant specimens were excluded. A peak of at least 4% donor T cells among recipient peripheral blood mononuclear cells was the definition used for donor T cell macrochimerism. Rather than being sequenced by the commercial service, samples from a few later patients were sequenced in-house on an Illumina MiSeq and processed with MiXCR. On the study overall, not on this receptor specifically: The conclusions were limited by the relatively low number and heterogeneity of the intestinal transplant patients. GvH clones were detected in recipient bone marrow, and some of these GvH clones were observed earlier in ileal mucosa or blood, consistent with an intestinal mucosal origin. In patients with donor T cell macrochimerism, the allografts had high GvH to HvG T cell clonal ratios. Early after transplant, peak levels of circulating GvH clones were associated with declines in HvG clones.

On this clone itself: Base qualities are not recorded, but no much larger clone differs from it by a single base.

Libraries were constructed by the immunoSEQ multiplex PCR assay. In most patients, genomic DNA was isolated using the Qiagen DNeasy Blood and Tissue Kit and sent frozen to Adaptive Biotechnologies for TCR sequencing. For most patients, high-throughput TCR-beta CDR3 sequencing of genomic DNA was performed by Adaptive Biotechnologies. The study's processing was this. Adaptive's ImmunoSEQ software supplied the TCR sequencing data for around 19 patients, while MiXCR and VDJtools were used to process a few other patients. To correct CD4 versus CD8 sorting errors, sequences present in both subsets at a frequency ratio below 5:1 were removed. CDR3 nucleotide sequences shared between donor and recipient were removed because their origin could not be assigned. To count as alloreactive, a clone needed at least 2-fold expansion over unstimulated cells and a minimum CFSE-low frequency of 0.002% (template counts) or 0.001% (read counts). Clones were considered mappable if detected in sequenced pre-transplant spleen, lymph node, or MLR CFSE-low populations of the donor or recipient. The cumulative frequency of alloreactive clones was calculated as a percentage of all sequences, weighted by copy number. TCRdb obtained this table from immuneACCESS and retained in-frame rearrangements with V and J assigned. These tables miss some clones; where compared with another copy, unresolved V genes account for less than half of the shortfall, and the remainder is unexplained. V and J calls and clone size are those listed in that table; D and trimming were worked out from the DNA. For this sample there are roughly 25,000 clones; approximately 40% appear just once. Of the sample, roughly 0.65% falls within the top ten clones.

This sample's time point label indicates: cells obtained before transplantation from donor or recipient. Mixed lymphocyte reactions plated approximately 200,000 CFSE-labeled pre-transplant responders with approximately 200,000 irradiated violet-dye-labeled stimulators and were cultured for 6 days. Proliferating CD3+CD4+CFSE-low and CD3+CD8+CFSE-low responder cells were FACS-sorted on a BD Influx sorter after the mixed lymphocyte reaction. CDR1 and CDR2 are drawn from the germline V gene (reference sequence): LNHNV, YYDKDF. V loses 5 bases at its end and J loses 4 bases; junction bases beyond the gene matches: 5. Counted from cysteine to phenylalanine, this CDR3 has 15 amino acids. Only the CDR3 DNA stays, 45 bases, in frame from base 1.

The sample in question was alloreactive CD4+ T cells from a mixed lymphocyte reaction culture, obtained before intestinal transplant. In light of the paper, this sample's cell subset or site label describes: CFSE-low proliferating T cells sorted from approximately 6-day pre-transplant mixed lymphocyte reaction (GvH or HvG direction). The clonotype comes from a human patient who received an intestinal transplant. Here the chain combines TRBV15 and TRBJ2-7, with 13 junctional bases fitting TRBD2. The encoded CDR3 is CATSPGLAGTYEQYF. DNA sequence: TGTGCCACCAGCCCGGGACTAGCGGGAACATACGAGCAGTACTTC. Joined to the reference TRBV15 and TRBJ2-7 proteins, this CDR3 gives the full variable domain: DAMVIQNPRYQVTQFGKPVTLSCSQTLNHNVMYWYQQKSSQAPKLLFHYYDKDFNNEADTPDNFQSRRPNTSFCFLDIRSPGLGDTAMYLCATSPGLAGTYEQYFGPGTRLTVT.